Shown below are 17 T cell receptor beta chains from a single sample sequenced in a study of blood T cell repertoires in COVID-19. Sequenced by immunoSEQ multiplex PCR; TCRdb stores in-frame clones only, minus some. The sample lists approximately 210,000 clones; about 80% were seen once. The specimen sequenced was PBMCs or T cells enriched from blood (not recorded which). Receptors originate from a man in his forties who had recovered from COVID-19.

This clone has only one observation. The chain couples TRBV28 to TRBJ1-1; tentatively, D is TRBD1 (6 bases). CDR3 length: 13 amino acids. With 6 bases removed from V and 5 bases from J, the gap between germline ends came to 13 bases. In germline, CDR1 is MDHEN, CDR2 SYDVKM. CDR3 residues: CASSLFTGTEAFF. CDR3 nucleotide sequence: TGTGCCAGCAGCCTCTTTACAGGGACTGAAGCTTTCTTT.

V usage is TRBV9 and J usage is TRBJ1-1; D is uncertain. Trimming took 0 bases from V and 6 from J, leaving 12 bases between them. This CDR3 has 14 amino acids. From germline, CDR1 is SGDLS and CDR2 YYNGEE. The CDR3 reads CASSVEPAGAEAFF. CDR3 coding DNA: TGTGCCAGCAGCGTAGAACCGGCTGGAGCTGAAGCTTTCTTT. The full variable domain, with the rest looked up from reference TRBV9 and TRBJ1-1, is DSGVTQTPKHLITATGQRVTLRCSPRSGDLSVYWYQQSLDQGLQFLIQYYNGEERAKGNILERFSAQQFPDLHSELNLSSLELGDSALYFCASSVEPAGAEAFFGQGTRLTVV.

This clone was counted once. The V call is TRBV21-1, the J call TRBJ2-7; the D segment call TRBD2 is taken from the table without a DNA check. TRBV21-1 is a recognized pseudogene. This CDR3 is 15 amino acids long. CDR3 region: CASSKEGGEYYEQYF. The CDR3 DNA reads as TGTGCCAGCAGCAAAGAGGGGGGGGAGTACTACGAGCAGTACTTC.

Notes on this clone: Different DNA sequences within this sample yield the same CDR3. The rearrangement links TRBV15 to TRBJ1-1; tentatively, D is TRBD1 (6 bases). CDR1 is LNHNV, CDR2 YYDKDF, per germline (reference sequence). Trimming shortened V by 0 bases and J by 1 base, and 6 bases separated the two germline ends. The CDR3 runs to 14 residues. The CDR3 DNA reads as TGTGCCACCAGCAGAGAGGACAGGAACACTGAAGCTTTCTTT. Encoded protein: CATSREDRNTEAFF. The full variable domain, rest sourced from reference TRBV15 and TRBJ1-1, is DAMVIQNPRYQVTQFGKPVTLSCSQTLNHNVMYWYQQKSSQAPKLLFHYYDKDFNNEADTPDNFQSRRPNTSFCFLDIRSPGLGDTAMYLCATSREDRNTEAFFGQGTRLTVV.

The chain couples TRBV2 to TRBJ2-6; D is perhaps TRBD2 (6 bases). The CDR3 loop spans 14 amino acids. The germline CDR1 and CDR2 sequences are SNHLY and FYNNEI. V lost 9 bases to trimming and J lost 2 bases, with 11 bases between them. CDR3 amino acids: CARGLPTGANVLTF. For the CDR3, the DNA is TGTGCCAGGGGACTCCCCACTGGGGCCAACGTCCTGACTTTC.

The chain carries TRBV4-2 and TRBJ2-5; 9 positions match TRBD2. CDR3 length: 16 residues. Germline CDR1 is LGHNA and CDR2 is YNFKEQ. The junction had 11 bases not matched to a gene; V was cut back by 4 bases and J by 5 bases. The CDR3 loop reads CASSRTGGRAGETQYF. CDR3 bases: TGTGCCAGCAGCCGCACAGGCGGGAGGGCCGGGGAGACCCAGTACTTC.

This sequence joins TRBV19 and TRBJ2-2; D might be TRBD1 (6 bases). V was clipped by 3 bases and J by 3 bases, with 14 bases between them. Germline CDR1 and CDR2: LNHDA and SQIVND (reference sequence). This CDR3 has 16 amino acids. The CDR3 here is CASSISINRDTGELFF. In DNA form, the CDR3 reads TGTGCCAGTAGTATCTCCATTAACAGGGACACCGGGGAGCTGTTTTTT.

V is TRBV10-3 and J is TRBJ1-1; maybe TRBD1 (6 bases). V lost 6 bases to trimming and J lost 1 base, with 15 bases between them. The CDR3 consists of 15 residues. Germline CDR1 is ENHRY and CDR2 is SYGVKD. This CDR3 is CAISEVLQGNTEAFF. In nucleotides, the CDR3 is TGTGCCATCAGCGAGGTTTTACAGGGGAACACTGAAGCTTTCTTT.

CDR3 sequence: CAISAGLVYEQYF. The DNA for the CDR3 is TGTGCCATCAGTGCCGGCCTAGTCTACGAGCAGTACTTC. This chain joins TRBV10-3 and TRBJ2-7, with D uncertain. Germline assignment: CDR1 ENHRY and CDR2 SYGVKD. Between the trimmed V and J ends, which lost 4 bases and 3 bases, there was a span of 10 bases. This CDR3 has 13 amino acids.

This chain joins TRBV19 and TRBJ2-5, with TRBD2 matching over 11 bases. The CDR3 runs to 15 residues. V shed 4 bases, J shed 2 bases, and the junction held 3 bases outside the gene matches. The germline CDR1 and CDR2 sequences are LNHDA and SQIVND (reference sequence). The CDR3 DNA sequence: TGTGCCAGTAGTAAGGGACTAGCGGTGCAAGAGACCCAGTACTTC. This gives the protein CASSKGLAVQETQYF. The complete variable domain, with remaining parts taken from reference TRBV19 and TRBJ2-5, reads DGGITQSPKYLFRKEGQNVTLSCEQNLNHDAMYWYRQDPGQGLRLIYYSQIVNDFQKGDIAEGYSVSREKKESFPLTVTSAQKNPTAFYLCASSKGLAVQETQYFGPGTRLLVL.

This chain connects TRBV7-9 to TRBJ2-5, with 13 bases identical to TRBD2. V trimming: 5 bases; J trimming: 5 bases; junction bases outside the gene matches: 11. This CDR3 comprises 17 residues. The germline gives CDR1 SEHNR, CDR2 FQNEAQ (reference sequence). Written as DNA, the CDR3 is TGTGCCAGCAGCCCAACTAGCGGGAGGGCCATTGGGGAGACCCAGTACTTC. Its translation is CASSPTSGRAIGETQYF.

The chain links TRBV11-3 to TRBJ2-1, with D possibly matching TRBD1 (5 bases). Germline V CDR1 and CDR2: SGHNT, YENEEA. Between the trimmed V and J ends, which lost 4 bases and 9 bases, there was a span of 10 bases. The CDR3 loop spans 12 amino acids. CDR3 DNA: TGTGCCAGCAGCTCCAGGGATTTTGAGCAGTTCTTC. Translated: CASSSRDFEQFF. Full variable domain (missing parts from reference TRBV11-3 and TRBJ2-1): EAGVVQSPRYKIIEKKQPVAFWCNPISGHNTLYWYLQNLGQGPELLIRYENEEAVDDSQLPKDRFSAERLKGVDSTLKIQPAELGDSAVYLCASSSRDFEQFFGPGTRLTVL.

The CDR3 here is CASSRGTGDDQPQHF. The DNA for the CDR3 is TGTGCCAGCTCACGCGGGACAGGGGATGATCAGCCCCAGCATTTT. This chain connects TRBV18 to TRBJ1-5, with 10 bases aligning to TRBD1. This CDR3 has 15 residues. The ends lost 4 bases at V and 5 bases at J; junction bases unmatched: 5. Germline CDR1 and CDR2: KGHSH and LQKENI.

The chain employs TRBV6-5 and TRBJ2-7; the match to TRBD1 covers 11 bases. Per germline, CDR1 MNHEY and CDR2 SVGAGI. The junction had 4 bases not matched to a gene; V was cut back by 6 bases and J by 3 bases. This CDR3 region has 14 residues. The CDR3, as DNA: TGTGCCAGCAGATCGGGACAGGGGGACTACGAGCAGTACTTC. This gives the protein CASRSGQGDYEQYF.

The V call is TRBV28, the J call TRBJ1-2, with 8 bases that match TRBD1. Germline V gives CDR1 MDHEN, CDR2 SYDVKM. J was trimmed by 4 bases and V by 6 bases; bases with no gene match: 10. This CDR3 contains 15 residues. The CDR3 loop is CASSRGQAQIYGYTF. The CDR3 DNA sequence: TGTGCCAGCAGCCGGGGACAGGCCCAAATCTATGGCTACACCTTC.

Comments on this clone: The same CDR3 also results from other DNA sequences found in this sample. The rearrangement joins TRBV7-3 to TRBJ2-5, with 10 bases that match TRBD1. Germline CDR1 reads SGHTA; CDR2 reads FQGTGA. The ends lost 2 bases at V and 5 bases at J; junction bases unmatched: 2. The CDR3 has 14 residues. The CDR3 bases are TGTGCCAGCAGCTTAGCGGGACAGGGGGAGACCCAGTACTTC. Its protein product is CASSLAGQGETQYF.

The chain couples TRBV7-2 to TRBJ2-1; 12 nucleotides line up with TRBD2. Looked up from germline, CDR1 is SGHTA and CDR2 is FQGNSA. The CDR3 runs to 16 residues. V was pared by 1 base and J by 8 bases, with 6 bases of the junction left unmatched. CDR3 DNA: TGTGCCAGCAGCTTAGATTCTAGCGGGGGGGATGATGAGCAGTTCTTC. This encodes CASSLDSSGGDDEQFF.